The sample holds many counts of the clone carrying this T cell receptor beta chain. This CDR3 is built from 12 residues. Trimming took off 6 bases at V and 8 bases at J, with 10 bases between the two ends. The germline V gene has CDR1 KGHDR and CDR2 SFDVKD. The data were obtained in a study of T cells after yellow fever vaccination. UMIs were added to TCR cDNA along with a universal primer site when it was made by 5'RACE template switching. MiXCR was run by TCRdb on the 5' RACE reads, yielding one entry per CDR3 protein. The sample carries about 320,000 distinct CDR3 sequences, around 4.4% recorded once.

The source was PBMCs, collected 15 days after the yellow fever booster vaccination. The TCR sequence derives from a man between 18 and 35 years old who received the YFV17D yellow fever vaccine. The chain uses TRBV24-1 and TRBJ2-1; D gene ambiguous. In DNA, the CDR3 is TGTGCCACCAGTTCTGACTTGGATGAGCAGTTCTTC. Encoded protein: CATSSDLDEQFF.